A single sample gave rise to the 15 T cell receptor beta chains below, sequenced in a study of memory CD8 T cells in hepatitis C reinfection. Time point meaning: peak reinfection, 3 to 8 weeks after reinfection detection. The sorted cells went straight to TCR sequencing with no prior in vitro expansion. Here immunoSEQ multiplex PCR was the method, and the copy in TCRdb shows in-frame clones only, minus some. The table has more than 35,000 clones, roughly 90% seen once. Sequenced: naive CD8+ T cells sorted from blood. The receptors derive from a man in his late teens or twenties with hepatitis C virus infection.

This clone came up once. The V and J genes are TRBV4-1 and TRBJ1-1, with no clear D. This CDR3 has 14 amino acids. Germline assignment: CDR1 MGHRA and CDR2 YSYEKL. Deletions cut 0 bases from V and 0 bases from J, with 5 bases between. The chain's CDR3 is CASSQEALNTEAFF. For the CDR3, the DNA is TGCGCCAGCAGCCAAGAAGCACTGAACACTGAAGCTTTCTTT.

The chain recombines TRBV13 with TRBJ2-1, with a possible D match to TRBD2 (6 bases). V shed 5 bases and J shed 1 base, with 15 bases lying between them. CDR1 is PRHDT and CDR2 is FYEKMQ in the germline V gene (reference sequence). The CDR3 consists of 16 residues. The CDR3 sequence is CASSAESGPSYNEQFF. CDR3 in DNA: TGTGCCAGCAGCGCCGAAAGCGGGCCTTCCTACAATGAGCAGTTCTTC.

CDR3 nucleotides: TGTGCCAGCAGCTTAGAAGGGGGTCCCATTGGCTATGGCTACACCTTC. Amino acids: CASSLEGGPIGYGYTF. The chain couples TRBV7-8 to TRBJ1-2; D possibly corresponds to TRBD1 (6 bases). Germline V gene sequence: CDR1 SGHVS, CDR2 FQNEAQ. The V end was cut by 1 base, the J end by 4 bases, with 16 bases between. This CDR3 is built from 16 residues.

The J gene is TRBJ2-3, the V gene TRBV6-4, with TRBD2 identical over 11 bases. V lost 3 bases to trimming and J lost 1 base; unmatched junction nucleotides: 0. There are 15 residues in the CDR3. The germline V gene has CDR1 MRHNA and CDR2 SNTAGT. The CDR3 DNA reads TGTGCCAGCAGTGAGACTAGCGGGGGCACAGATACGCAGTATTTT. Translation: CASSETSGGTDTQYF.

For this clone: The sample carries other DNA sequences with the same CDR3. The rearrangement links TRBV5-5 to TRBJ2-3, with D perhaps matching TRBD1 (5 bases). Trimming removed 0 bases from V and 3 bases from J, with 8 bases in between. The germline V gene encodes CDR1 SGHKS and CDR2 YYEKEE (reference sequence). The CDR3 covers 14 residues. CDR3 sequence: CASSLGTPTDTQYF. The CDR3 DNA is TGTGCCAGCAGCTTGGGGACACCGACAGATACGCAGTATTTT.

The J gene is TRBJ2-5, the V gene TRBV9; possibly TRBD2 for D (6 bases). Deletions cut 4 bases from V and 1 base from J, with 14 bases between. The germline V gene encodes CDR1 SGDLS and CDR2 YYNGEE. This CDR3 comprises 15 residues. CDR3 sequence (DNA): TGTGCCAGCAGCCCTTCTACTAGCCTCCAAGAGACCCAGTACTTC. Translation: CASSPSTSLQETQYF.

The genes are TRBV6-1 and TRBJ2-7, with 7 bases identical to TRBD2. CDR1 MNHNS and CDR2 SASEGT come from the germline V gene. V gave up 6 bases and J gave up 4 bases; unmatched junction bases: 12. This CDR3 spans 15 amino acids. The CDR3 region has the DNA TGTGCCAGCAGCCCGGGGAGGGGAGCCACTTACGAGCAGTACTTC. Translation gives CASSPGRGATYEQYF.

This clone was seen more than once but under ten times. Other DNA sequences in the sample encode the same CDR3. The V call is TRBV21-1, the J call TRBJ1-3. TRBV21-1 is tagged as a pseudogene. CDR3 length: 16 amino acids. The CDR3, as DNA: TGTGCCAGCAGCACACGACTTGGAACCTCTGGAAACACCATATATTTT. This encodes CASSTRLGTSGNTIYF.

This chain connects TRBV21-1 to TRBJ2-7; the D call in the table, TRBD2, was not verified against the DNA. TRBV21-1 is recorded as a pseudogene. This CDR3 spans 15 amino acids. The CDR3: CASDARTSGSYEQYV. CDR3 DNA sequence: TGTGCCAGCGATGCCAGGACTAGCGGGAGCTACGAGCAGTACGTC.

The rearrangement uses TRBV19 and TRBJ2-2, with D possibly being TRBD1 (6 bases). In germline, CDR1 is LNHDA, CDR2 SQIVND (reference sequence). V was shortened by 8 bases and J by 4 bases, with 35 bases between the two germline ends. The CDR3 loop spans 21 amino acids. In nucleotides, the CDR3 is TGTGCCAGTCGCACCCCCCCCGGGACCCACGACCCGGGACAATCCACCGGGGAGCTGTTTTTT. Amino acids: CASRTPPGTHDPGQSTGELFF.

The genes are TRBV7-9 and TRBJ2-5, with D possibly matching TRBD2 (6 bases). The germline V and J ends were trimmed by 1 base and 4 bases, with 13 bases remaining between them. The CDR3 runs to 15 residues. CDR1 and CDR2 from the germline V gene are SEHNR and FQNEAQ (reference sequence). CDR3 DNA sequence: TGTGCCAGCAGCTTAGTATCCGGAGGGCGAGAGACCCAGTACTTC. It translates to CASSLVSGGRETQYF. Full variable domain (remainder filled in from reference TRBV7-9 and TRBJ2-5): DTGVSQNPRHKITKRGQNVTFRCDPISEHNRLYWYRQTLGQGPEFLTYFQNEAQLEKSRLLSDRFSAERPKGSFSTLEIQRTEQGDSAMYLCASSLVSGGRETQYFGPGTRLLVL.

The CDR3 spells CASSWGGTSAYNEQFF. The DNA of the CDR3 is TGCGCCAGCAGCTGGGGCGGGACTAGCGCCTACAATGAGCAGTTCTTC. The chain couples TRBV5-1 to TRBJ2-1; 10 bases map to TRBD2. V shed 3 bases and J 2 bases; nucleotides not matched to a gene: 5. The germline V gene has CDR1 SGHRS and CDR2 YFSETQ. CDR3 length: 16 residues.

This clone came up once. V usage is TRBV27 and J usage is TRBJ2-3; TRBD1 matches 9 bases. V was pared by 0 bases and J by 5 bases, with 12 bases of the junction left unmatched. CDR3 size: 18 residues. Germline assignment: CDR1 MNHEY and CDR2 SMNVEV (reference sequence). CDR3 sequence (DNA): TGTGCCAGCAGTTTATCGGCCCAACAGGGGGCGCCAGGAGATACGCAGTATTTT. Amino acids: CASSLSAQQGAPGDTQYF.

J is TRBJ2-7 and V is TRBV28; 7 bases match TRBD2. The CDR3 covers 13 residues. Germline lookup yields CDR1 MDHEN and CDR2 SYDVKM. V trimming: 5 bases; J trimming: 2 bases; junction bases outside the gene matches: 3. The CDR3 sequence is CASSGRETYEQYF. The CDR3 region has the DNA TGTGCCAGCAGTGGGAGGGAAACCTACGAGCAGTACTTC.

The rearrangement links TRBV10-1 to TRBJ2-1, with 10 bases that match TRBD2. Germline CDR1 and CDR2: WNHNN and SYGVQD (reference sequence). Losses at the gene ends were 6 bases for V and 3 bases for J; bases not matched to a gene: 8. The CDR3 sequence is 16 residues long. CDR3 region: CASSEMTSGLYNEQFF. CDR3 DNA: TGCGCCAGCAGCGAAATGACTAGCGGGCTCTACAATGAGCAGTTCTTC.